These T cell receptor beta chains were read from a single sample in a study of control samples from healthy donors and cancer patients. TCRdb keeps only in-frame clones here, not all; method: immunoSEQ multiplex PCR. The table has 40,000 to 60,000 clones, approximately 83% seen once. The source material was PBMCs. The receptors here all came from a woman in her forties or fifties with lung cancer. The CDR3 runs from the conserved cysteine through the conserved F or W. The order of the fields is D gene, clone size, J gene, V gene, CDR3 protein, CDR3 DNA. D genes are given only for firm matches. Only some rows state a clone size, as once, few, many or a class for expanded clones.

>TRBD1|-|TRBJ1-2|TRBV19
CASTDVAGGHYGYTF
TGTGCCAGTACGGACGTGGCAGGGGGCCACTATGGCTACACCTTC
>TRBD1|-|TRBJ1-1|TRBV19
CASSITGDRRLPEAFF
TGTGCCAGTAGTATAACCGGGGACAGGCGATTACCTGAAGCTTTCTTT
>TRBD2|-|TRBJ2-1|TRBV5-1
CASSRTSGDYNEQFF
TGCGCCAGCAGCCGGACTAGCGGGGATTACAATGAGCAGTTCTTC
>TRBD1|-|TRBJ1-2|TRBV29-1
CSVEGTGVAYTF
TGCAGCGTTGAAGGGACAGGCGTTGCCTACACCTTC
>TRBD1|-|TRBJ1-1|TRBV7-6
CASSSPLQGHTEAFF
TGTGCCAGCAGCTCGCCCCTACAGGGGCACACTGAAGCTTTCTTT
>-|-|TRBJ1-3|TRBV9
CASSPRASGNTIYF
TGTGCCAGCAGCCCTCGGGCGAGCGGAAACACCATATATTTT
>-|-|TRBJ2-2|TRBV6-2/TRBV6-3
CASSYGENGELFF
TGTGCCAGCAGTTACGGGGAGAACGGGGAGCTGTTTTTT
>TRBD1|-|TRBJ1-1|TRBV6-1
CASREEQGYTEAFF
TGTGCCAGCAGGGAAGAACAGGGGTACACTGAAGCTTTCTTT
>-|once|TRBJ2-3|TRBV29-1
CSVVSLDRSTDTQYF
TGCAGCGTTGTTTCGTTGGACCGTAGCACAGATACGCAGTATTTT
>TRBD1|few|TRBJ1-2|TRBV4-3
CASSRQGGYGYTF
TGCGCCAGCAGCCGACAGGGCGGTTATGGCTACACCTTC
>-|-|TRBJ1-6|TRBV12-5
CASGLARGSPLHF
TGTGCTAGTGGTTTGGCCAGGGGATCACCCCTCCACTTT
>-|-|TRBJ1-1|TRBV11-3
CASSFSGVDTEAFF
TGTGCCAGCAGCTTCTCAGGGGTTGACACTGAAGCTTTCTTT
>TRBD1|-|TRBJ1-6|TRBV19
CASSIAGRGNSPLHF
TGTGCCAGTAGTATAGCCGGCAGGGGGAATTCACCCCTCCACTTT
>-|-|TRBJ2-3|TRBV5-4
CASSLESGDTQYF
TGTGCCAGCAGCTTGGAGTCGGGGGATACGCAGTATTTT
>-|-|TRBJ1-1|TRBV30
CAWRNKEGTEAFF
TGTGCCTGGAGGAATAAGGAGGGCACTGAAGCTTTCTTT
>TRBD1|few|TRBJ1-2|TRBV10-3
CAISEFAGQHYGYTF
TGTGCCATCAGTGAGTTTGCGGGACAGCACTATGGCTACACCTTC
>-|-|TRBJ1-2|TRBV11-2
CASSRMTVSYEVTF
TGTGCCAGCAGCCGAATGACCGTCTCCTATGAGGTCACCTTC
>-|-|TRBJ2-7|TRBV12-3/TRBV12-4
CASSLQGGIEQYF
TGTGCCAGCAGTTTACAAGGCGGGATCGAGCAGTACTTC
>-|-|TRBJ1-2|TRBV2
CASGKTGDDPYGYTF
TGTGCCAGCGGAAAAACTGGGGACGATCCCTATGGCTACACCTTC
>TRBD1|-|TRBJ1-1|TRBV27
CASRETGATEAFF
TGTGCCAGCAGGGAGACAGGGGCCACTGAAGCTTTCTTT
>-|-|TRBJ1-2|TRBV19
CASSIRQGSNYGYTF
TGTGCCAGTAGTATCCGGCAGGGGAGCAACTATGGCTACACCTTC
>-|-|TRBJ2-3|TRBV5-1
CASSPVGAGGTDTQYF
TGCGCCAGCAGCCCGGTGGGGGCGGGGGGCACAGATACGCAGTATTTT
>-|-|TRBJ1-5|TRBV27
CASSKGARDQPQHF
TGTGCCAGCAGTAAAGGGGCTAGGGATCAGCCCCAGCATTTT
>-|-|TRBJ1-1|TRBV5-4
CASSLMVLNTEAFF
TGTGCCAGCAGCTTGATGGTTTTGAACACTGAAGCTTTCTTT
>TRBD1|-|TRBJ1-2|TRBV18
CASSRRQGDHYGYTF
TGTGCCAGCTCACGACGACAGGGGGATCATTATGGCTACACCTTC
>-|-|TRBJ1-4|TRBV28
CASNFYSEKLFF
TGTGCCAGCAACTTTTATTCTGAAAAACTGTTTTTT
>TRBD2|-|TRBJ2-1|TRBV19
CASSITGGGYNEQFF
TGTGCCAGTAGTATTACCGGGGGGGGCTACAATGAGCAGTTCTTC
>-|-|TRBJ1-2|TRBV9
CASSVDYGGYTF
TGTGCCAGCAGCGTAGACTACGGGGGATACACCTTC
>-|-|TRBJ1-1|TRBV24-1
CATSDLVTGGPGTEAFF
TGTGCCACCAGTGATTTAGTGACGGGAGGGCCGGGCACTGAAGCTTTCTTT
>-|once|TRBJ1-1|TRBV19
CASSINREGEAFF
TGTGCCAGTAGTATAAACAGGGAGGGTGAAGCTTTCTTT
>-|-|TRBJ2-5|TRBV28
CASSLLSFLQETQYF
TGTGCCAGCAGTTTACTGAGTTTTCTACAAGAGACCCAGTACTTC
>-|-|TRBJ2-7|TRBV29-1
CSVLDGRGTYEQYF
TGCAGCGTTCTCGACGGCAGGGGCACCTACGAGCAGTACTTC
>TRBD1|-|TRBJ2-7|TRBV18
CASSPQTGIGYEQYF
TGTGCCAGCTCACCTCAGACAGGGATCGGGTACGAGCAGTACTTC
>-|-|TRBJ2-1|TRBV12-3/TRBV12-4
CASRGGNEQFF
TGTGCCAGCAGGGGAGGCAATGAGCAGTTCTTC
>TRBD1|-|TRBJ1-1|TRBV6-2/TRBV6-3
CASCLRDRVWNTEAFF
TGTGCCAGCTGCCTCCGGGACAGGGTATGGAACACTGAAGCTTTCTTT
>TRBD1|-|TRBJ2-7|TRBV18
CASSLSGGPPTYEQYF
TGTGCCAGCTCACTCTCAGGGGGCCCCCCTACCTACGAGCAGTACTTC